This section outlines one TCR beta chain sequence together with its context. This sample was taken from a study of cytomegalovirus exposure and HLA in healthy donors. Here immunoSEQ multiplex PCR was the method, and the copy in TCRdb shows in-frame clones only, minus some. The sample has approximately 170,000 clones; about 89% are singletons. Trimming removed 6 bases at V and 0 bases at J, with 11 bases between. In germline, CDR1 is MNHEY, CDR2 SVGAGI. This CDR3 has 14 amino acids. The chain carries TRBV6-5 and TRBJ1-2; a possible D gene is TRBD1 (5 bases). The TCR was taken from a woman aged 18-30 years in good health and CMV-seropositive. Sequenced sample: PBMCs. This CDR3 is CASRQQVANYGYTF. The CDR3 DNA reads as TGTGCCAGCAGACAACAGGTAGCTAACTATGGCTACACCTTC.